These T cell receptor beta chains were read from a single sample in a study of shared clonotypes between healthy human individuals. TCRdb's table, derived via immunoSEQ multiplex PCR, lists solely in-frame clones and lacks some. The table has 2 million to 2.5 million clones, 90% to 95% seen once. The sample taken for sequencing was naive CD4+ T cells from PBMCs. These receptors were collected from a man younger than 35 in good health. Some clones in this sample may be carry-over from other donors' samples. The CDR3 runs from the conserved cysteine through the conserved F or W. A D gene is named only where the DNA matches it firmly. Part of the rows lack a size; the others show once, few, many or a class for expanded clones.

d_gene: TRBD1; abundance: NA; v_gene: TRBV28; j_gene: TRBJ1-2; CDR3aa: CASSLILADRGRGYTF; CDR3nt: TGTGCCAGCAGTTTAATTCTGGCAGACAGGGGGCGGGGCTACACCTTC
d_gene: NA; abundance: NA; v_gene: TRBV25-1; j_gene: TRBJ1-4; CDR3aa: CASSDGGRAGTNEKLFF; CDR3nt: TGTGCCAGCAGTGATGGGGGCAGGGCGGGAACTAATGAAAAACTGTTTTTT
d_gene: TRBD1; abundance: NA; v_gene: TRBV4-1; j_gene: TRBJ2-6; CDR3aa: CASSQDGQGAGANVLTF; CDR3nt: TGCGCCAGCAGCCAGGACGGACAGGGGGCAGGGGCCAACGTCCTGACTTTC
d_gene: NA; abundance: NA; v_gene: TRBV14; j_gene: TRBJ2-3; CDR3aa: CASSQDLEVTDTQYF; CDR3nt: TGTGCCAGCAGCCAAGATCTCGAAGTCACAGATACGCAGTATTTT
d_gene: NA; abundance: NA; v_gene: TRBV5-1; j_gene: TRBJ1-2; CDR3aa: CASEMVPSNYGYTF; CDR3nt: TGCGCCAGCGAGATGGTACCTTCTAACTATGGCTACACCTTC
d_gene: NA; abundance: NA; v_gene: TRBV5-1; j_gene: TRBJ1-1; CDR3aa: CASSVRAENTEAFF; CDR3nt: TGCGCCAGCAGCGTTAGGGCCGAGAACACTGAAGCTTTCTTT
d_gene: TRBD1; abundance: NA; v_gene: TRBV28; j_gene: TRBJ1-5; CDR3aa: CASSVPGQVLYSNQPQHF; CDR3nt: TGTGCCAGCAGTGTCCCGGGACAGGTTCTCTATAGCAATCAGCCCCAGCATTTT
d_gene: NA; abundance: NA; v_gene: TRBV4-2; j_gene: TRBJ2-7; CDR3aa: CASSQDFPGPYEQYF; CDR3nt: TGTGCCAGCAGCCAAGATTTCCCAGGGCCCTACGAGCAGTACTTC
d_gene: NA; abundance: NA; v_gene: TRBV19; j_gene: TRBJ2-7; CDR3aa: CASSSHLGEQYF; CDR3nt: TGTGCCAGTAGTTCCCATCTAGGCGAGCAGTACTTC
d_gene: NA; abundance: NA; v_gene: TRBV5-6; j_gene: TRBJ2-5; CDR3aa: CASSSHRGRDQETQYF; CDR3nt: TGTGCCAGCAGCTCCCACCGGGGACGGGACCAAGAGACCCAGTACTTC
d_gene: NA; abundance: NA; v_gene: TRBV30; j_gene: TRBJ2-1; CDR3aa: CAWSVGQNNEQFF; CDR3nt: TGTGCCTGGAGTGTAGGACAGAACAATGAGCAGTTCTTC
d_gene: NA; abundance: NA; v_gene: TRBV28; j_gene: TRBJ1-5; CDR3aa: CASVTGYQPQHF; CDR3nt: TGTGCCAGCGTGACAGGCTATCAGCCCCAGCATTTT
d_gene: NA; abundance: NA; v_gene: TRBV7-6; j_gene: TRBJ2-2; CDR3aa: CASSPLTGSPGELFF; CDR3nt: TGTGCCAGCAGCCCACTCACCGGCAGTCCCGGGGAGCTGTTTTTT
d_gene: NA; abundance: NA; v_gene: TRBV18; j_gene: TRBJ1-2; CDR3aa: CASSQDLNYGYTF; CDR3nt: TGTGCCAGCTCACAGGACCTTAACTATGGCTACACCTTC
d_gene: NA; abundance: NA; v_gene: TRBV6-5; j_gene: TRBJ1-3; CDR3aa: CASSYSAGISGNTIYF; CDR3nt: TGTGCCAGCAGTTACTCTGCGGGGATCTCTGGAAACACCATATATTTT
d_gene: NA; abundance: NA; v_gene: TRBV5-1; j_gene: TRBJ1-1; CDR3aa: CASSLVVGGEAFF; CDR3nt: TGCGCCAGCAGCTTGGTAGTCGGGGGAGAAGCTTTCTTT
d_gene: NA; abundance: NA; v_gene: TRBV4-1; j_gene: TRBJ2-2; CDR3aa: CASSHPGVQSNTGELFF; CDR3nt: TGCGCCAGCAGCCACCCCGGGGTCCAATCTAACACCGGGGAGCTGTTTTTT
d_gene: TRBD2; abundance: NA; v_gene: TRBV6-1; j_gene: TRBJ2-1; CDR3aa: CASTLLAGNTNEQFF; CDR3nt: TGTGCCAGCACCCTACTAGCGGGGAATACGAATGAGCAGTTCTTC
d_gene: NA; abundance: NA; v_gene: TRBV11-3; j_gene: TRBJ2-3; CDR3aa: CASSDTGEADTQYF; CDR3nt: TGTGCCAGCAGCGATACAGGGGAGGCAGATACGCAGTATTTT
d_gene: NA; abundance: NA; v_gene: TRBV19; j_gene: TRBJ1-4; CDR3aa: CASSLMGTEEKLFF; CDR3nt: TGTGCCAGTAGTCTTATGGGGACGGAGGAAAAACTGTTTTTT
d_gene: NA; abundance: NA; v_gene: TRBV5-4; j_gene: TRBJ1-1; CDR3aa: CASSREGLRNEAFF; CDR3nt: TGTGCCAGCAGCCGCGAAGGGTTGAGGAATGAAGCTTTCTTT
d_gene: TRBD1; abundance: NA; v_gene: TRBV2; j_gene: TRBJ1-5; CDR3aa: CASSYSTGGGQPQHF; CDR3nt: TGTGCCAGCAGTTACTCGACAGGGGGTGGACAGCCCCAGCATTTT
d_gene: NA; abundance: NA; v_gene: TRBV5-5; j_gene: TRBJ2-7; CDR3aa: CASSLLGGSYEQYF; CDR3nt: TGTGCCAGCAGCTTGCTTGGTGGCTCCTACGAGCAGTACTTC
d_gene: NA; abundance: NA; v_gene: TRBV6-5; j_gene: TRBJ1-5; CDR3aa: CASSPGPGNQPQHF; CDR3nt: TGTGCCAGCAGCCCGGGACCGGGAAATCAGCCCCAGCATTTT
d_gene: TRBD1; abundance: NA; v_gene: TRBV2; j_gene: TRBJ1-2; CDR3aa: CASSRQGGDYGYTF; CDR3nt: TGTGCCAGCAGCCGACAGGGGGGGGACTATGGCTACACCTTC
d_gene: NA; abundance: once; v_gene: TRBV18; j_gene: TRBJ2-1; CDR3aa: CASSSGGYYNEQFF; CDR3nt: TGTGCCAGCTCAAGTGGCGGTTACTACAATGAGCAGTTCTTC
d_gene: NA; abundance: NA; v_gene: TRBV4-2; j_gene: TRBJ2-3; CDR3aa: CASSSPRTDTQYF; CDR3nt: TGTGCCAGCAGCTCTCCTAGGACAGATACGCAGTATTTT
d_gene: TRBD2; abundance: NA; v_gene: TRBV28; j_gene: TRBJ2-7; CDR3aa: CASSTPGTSGSYEQYF; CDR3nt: TGTGCCAGCAGTACGCCCGGGACTAGCGGCTCCTACGAGCAGTACTTC
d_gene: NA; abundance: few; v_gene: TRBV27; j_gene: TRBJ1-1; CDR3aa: CASSPSGVTEAFF; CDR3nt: TGTGCCAGCAGTCCATCCGGGGTCACTGAAGCTTTCTTT
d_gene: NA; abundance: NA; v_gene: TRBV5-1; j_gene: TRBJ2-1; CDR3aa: CASSLVQGERFSYNEQFF; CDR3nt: TGCGCCAGCAGCTTGGTCCAGGGAGAGCGCTTTTCCTACAATGAGCAGTTCTTC
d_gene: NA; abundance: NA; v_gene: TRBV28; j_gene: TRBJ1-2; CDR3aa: CASSRTGGYTF; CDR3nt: TGTGCCAGCAGTCGGACGGGAGGCTACACCTTC
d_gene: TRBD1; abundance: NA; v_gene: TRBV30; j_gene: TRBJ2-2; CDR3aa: CAWSGTGGDGGELFF; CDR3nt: TGTGCCTGGAGTGGGACAGGGGGCGATGGCGGGGAGCTGTTTTTT
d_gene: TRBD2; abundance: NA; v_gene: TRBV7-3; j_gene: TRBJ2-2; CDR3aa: CASSPRGREGVTGELFF; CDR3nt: TGTGCCAGCAGCCCACGGGGGCGGGAGGGTGTCACCGGGGAGCTGTTTTTT
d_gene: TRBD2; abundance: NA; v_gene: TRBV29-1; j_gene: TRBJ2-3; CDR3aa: CSVDGRGLVDTQYF; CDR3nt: TGCAGCGTTGATGGAAGAGGACTAGTAGATACGCAGTATTTT
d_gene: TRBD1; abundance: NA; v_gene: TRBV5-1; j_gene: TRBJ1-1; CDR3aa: CASRFDRVTEAFF; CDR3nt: TGCGCCAGCAGGTTCGACAGGGTTACTGAAGCTTTCTTT
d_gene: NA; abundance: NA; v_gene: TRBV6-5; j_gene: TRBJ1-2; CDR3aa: CASSYQGTGSYGYTF; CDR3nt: TGTGCCAGCAGTTACCAAGGAACAGGGAGCTATGGCTACACCTTC
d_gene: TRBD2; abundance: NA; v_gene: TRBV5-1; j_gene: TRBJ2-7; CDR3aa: CASSRNVAGGVLYEQYF; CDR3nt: TGCGCCAGCAGCCGGAACGTAGCGGGAGGAGTGTTGTACGAGCAGTACTTC
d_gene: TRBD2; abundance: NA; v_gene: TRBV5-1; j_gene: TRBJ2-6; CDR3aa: CASSTGLAGGTSGANVLTF; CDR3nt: TGCGCCAGCAGCACAGGACTAGCGGGAGGAACCTCTGGGGCCAACGTCCTGACTTTC
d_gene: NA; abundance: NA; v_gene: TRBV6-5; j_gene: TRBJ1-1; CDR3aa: CASSRGGLGNTEAFF; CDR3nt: TGTGCCAGCAGCCGGGGAGGTCTCGGGAACACTGAAGCTTTCTTT
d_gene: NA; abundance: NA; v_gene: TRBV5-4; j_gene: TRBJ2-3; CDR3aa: CASSGALDVASTDTQYF; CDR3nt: TGTGCCAGCAGCGGTGCCTTAGATGTCGCTAGCACAGATACGCAGTATTTT
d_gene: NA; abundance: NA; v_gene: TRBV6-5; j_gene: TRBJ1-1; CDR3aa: CASRGTANTEAFF; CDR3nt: TGTGCCAGCAGGGGGACGGCGAACACTGAAGCTTTCTTT
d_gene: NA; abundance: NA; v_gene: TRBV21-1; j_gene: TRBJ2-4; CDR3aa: CASSAPGRGANIQYF; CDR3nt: TGTGCCAGCAGCGCCCCTGGGCGGGGGGCAAACATTCAGTACTTC
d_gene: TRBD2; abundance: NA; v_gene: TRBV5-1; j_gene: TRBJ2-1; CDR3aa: CASSLLASGSDEQFF; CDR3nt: TGCGCCAGCAGCTTGTTGGCTAGCGGGAGTGATGAGCAGTTCTTC
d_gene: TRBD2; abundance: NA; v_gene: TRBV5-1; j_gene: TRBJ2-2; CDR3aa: CASTFTSGSGGELFF; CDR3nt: TGCGCCAGCACCTTTACTAGCGGGAGTGGCGGGGAGCTGTTTTTT
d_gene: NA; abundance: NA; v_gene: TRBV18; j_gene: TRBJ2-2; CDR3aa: CASSPPSATRGTGELFF; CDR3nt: TGTGCCAGCTCACCACCGTCTGCTACCCGAGGTACCGGGGAGCTGTTTTTT
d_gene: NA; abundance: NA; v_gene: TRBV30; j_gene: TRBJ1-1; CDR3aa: CAWGSPGRRARMNTEAFF; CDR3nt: TGTGCCTGGGGGTCCCCGGGACGCAGGGCAAGAATGAACACTGAAGCTTTCTTT
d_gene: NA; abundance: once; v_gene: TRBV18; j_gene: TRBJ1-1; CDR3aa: CASSPVGHPNTEAFF; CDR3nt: TGTGCCAGCTCACCAGTGGGACACCCGAACACTGAAGCTTTCTTT
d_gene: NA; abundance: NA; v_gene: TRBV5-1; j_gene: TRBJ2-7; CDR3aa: CASSPRTASYEQYF; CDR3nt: TGCGCCAGCAGCCCTAGGACGGCTTCCTACGAGCAGTACTTC
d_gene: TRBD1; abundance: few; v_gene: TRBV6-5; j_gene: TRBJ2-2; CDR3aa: CASGTGGTGELFF; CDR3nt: TGTGCCAGCGGGACAGGGGGCACCGGGGAGCTGTTTTTT
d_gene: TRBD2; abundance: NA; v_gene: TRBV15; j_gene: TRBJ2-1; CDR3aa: CATSRGAGDLNEQFF; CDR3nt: TGTGCCACCAGCAGAGGCGCGGGAGACCTCAATGAGCAGTTCTTC
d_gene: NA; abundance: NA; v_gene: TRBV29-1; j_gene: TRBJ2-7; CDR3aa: CSVDAPGGGGASYEQYF; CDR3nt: TGCAGCGTTGACGCCCCTGGGGGTGGCGGGGCGTCCTACGAGCAGTACTTC
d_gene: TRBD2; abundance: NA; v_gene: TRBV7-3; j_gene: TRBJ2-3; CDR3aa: CASSIRTSRLTDTQYF; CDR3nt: TGTGCCAGCAGCATTAGGACTAGCAGACTCACAGATACGCAGTATTTT